The entry that follows covers one T cell receptor (beta chain) sequence. This entry belongs to a study of T cell changes during pregnancy in multiple sclerosis. Libraries were prepared by immunoSEQ multiplex PCR; TCRdb keeps only in-frame clonotypes and omits some of them. The table has around 52,000 clones, around nine tenths seen once; the top ten hold roughly 5.2%. V dropped 1 base and J dropped 2 bases, with 8 bases sitting between them. From germline, CDR1 is SEHNR and CDR2 FQNEAQ (reference sequence). CDR3 length: 14 amino acids. This chain joins TRBV7-9 and TRBJ1-1, with D unclear. The sequence was obtained from a human donor whose cells served as feeder cells for cultures in a pregnancy study. Sequencing was performed on peripheral blood from another person, used as feeder cells. DNA of the CDR3: TGTGCCAGCAGCTTAGGGGCATCTAACACTGAAGCTTTCTTT. Translated: CASSLGASNTEAFF. Full variable domain (rest looked up from reference TRBV7-9 and TRBJ1-1): DTGVSQNPRHKITKRGQNVTFRCDPISEHNRLYWYRQTLGQGPEFLTYFQNEAQLEKSRLLSDRFSAERPKGSFSTLEIQRTEQGDSAMYLCASSLGASNTEAFFGQGTRLTVV.